These 26 T cell receptor beta chains originate from one sample sequenced in a study of Graves' ophthalmopathy and Graves' hyperthyroidism. The authors amplified TCR beta CDR3 regions from RNA transcripts. Second-round multiplex PCR came after first-round RT-PCR with HTBI primers. TCRdb called the multiplex PCR reads again in MiXCR, with one record for every CDR3 protein. The repertoire holds over a million distinct CDR3 sequences, with less than 45% as singletons. Sequenced material: peripheral blood or thyroid tissue (not recorded which). The receptors originated from an adult man with Graves' hyperthyroidism.

This clonotype was recorded many times. This chain uses TRBV2 with TRBJ2-2; D may be TRBD2 (5 bases). Trimming took off 6 bases at V and 1 base at J, with 18 bases between the two ends. Germline V gives CDR1 SNHLY, CDR2 FYNNEI. This CDR3 is 17 amino acids long. The CDR3 bases are TGTGCCAGCAGCAAGGGCGTCGGGGTCAGGAACACCGGGGAGCTGTTTTTT. This translates into CASSKGVGVRNTGELFF.

This clonotype was counted ten times or more. The J gene is TRBJ2-2, the V gene TRBV12-3 or TRBV12-4; D is perhaps TRBD1 (8 bases). This CDR3 region has 15 residues. V lost 4 bases and J 5 bases, leaving 14 bases between the germline ends. CDR3 DNA: TGTGCCAGCAGTTCCGGACAGGGAGGGACCGGGGAGCTGTTTTTT. Translation gives CASSSGQGGTGELFF.

Worth noting for this clonotype: One end of the junction varies from germline; a read error may be responsible. V is TRBV15 and J is TRBJ2-7; tentative D call: TRBD1 (6 bases). This CDR3 comprises 15 residues. Germline CDR1 LNHNV, CDR2 YYDKDF (reference sequence). CDR3 nucleotides: TGTGCCACCAGCCACGGGCAGGGGATTATTTACGAGCAGTGCTTC. Encoded protein: CATSHGQGIIYEQCF.

This clonotype has only a few counts. Its ends do not fully match the called genes, so a read error is possible. This chain connects TRBV10-3 to TRBJ1-4, with 11 bases matching TRBD1. The CDR3 loop spans 16 amino acids. Germline values: CDR1 ENHRY, CDR2 SYGVKD. Here the CDR3 DNA reads TGTGCCATCATCCTCGGGACAGGGGGAACTGATGAAAAACTGTTTTTT. It codes for CAIILGTGGTDEKLFF.

This clonotype was observed a handful of times. The CDR3, as DNA: TGTGCCAGCAGCTTAATTTCGTTTGGCTACACCTTC. Its protein product is CASSLISFGYTF. The J gene is TRBJ1-2, the V gene TRBV7-9, with D hard to call. The germline gives CDR1 SEHNR, CDR2 FQNEAQ (reference sequence). V was cut by 2 bases and J by 7 bases, with 8 bases left in between. This CDR3 has 12 amino acids.

In its sample, this clonotype was seen many times. V and J are TRBV6-6 and TRBJ2-7; D call uncertain. V lost 6 bases, J lost 6 bases, and 12 bases lay in between. CDR1 is MNHNY, CDR2 SVGAGI, per germline (reference sequence). CDR3 length equals 12 residues. The CDR3 coding sequence is TGTGCCAGCAGCCAAACCTCGTTCGAGCAGTACTTC. This sequence encodes CASSQTSFEQYF.

This clonotype was picked up a small number of times. The chain links TRBV4-2 to TRBJ2-7; D gene unclear. The CDR3 consists of 15 residues. The V end was cut by 1 base, the J end by 3 bases, with 13 bases between. The germline V gene has CDR1 LGHNA and CDR2 YNFKEQ. The CDR3 nucleotides are TGTGCCAGCAGCCAAGGACTCGGCTCCGACTACGAGCAGTACTTC. The encoded protein is CASSQGLGSDYEQYF.

This clonotype came up once. The CDR3 ends on some other residue instead of the conserved phenylalanine or tryptophan, so this is likely a read error. The DNA is left out, because the CDR3 cannot be placed on it with certainty; the CDR3 is given as TCRdb lists it. The V and J genes are TRBV7-6 and TRBJ2-6; TRBD2, the D gene given by the table, was not confirmed from the DNA. Counting both end residues, the CDR3 totals 10 amino acids. CDR1 and CDR2 (germline): SGHVS, FNYEAQ. The chain's CDR3 is CASSLVREGL.

The chain employs TRBV2 and TRBJ2-5; TRBD2 agrees at 13 bases. Germline V gene lookup returns CDR1 SNHLY and CDR2 FYNNEI. With V trimmed by 0 bases and J by 3 bases, 1 base remained unmatched. The CDR3 loop spans 16 amino acids. The chain's CDR3 is CASSEAGTSGKETQYF. CDR3 DNA: TGTGCCAGCAGTGAAGCGGGGACTAGCGGGAAAGAGACCCAGTACTTC.

This clonotype was seen a handful of times. The V gene is TRBV7-9, the J gene TRBJ1-2; D is unresolved. Germline V gives CDR1 SEHNR, CDR2 FQNEAQ (reference sequence). V lost 6 bases, J lost 7 bases, and 12 bases lay in between. The length of the CDR3 is 12 residues. This chain's CDR3 is CASRLAVSGYTF. The CDR3, as DNA: TGTGCCAGCAGGTTGGCAGTTAGTGGCTACACCTTC.

This clonotype showed up many times. The CDR3, as DNA: TGTGCCAGCAGCGGGACAGGGTCCGAGCAGTACTTC. Protein sequence: CASSGTGSEQYF. V usage is TRBV9 and J usage is TRBJ2-7, with 8 bases fitting TRBD1. The junction had 2 bases not matched to a gene; V was cut back by 3 bases and J by 6 bases. The CDR3 is 12 amino acids. Per germline, CDR1 SGDLS and CDR2 YYNGEE.

This clonotype was recorded many times. CDR3 sequence reads: CASSLRDTSAGYTF. DNA for the CDR3: TGTGCCAGCAGCCTCCGGGACACCTCCGCCGGCTACACCTTC. The V gene is TRBV11-2, the J gene TRBJ1-2, with D possibly matching TRBD1 (6 bases). The length of the CDR3 is 14 residues. Germline V gene lookup returns CDR1 SGHAT and CDR2 FQNNGV. V dropped 5 bases and J dropped 8 bases, with 18 bases sitting between them.

This clonotype was picked up many times. This chain uses TRBV29-1 with TRBJ1-3, with D unclear. V lost 8 bases to trimming and J lost 0 bases, with 14 bases between them. Germline CDR1 is SQVTM and CDR2 is ANQGSEA. CDR3 length: 14 amino acids. The CDR3 coding sequence is TGCAGCACGTCCGGGTCCCTCTCTGGAAACACCATATATTTT. Residues: CSTSGSLSGNTIYF. Full variable domain (rest looked up from reference TRBV29-1 and TRBJ1-3): SAVISQKPSRDICQRGTSLTIQCQVDSQVTMMFWYRQQPGQSLTLIATANQGSEATYESGFVIDKFPISRPNLTFSTLTVSNMSPEDSSIYLCSTSGSLSGNTIYFGEGSWLTVV.

In DNA, the CDR3 is TGTGCCAGCAGCTTACTGGGGTTGGCGGAGACCCAGTACTTC. Translating it yields CASSLLGLAETQYF. The rearrangement uses TRBV5-8 and TRBJ2-5, with unresolved D. In germline, CDR1 is SGHTS, CDR2 YDEGEE. Trimming removed 2 bases at V and 5 bases at J, with 13 bases between. This CDR3 spans 14 amino acids.

This clonotype came up a few times. V usage is TRBV7-2 and J usage is TRBJ2-5, with D perhaps matching TRBD2 (5 bases). V was clipped by 6 bases and J by 7 bases, with 12 bases between them. Germline assignment: CDR1 SGHTA and CDR2 FQGNSA. The length of the CDR3 is 12 residues. CDR3 amino acids: CASRRCAGTQYF. The DNA for the CDR3 is TGTGCCAGCAGACGATGCGCGGGGACCCAGTACTTC.

Remarks on this clonotype: A much larger clone lies a single base off, so this may be a read error. The V and J genes are TRBV3-1 and TRBJ2-5; unclear D gene. The CDR3 extends over 13 amino acids. Trimming removed 0 bases at V and 5 bases at J, with 7 bases between. Per the germline V gene, CDR1 is LGHDT and CDR2 is YNNKEL (reference sequence). This CDR3 is CASSQDFTETQYF. The CDR3 DNA reads as TGTGCCAGCAGCCAAGATTTTACGGAGACCCAGTACTTC.

This clonotype was seen repeatedly, ten times or more. CDR3: CASSPSGRAVNEQFF. The CDR3 DNA reads as TGTGCCAGCAGCCCTAGCGGGAGGGCCGTCAATGAGCAGTTCTTC. The rearrangement links TRBV14 to TRBJ2-1; 12 nucleotides match TRBD2. Germline lookup yields CDR1 SGHDN and CDR2 FVKESK. With V trimmed by 4 bases and J by 6 bases, 4 bases remained unmatched. This CDR3 region has 15 residues.

The table lists this clonotype with many counts. The chain joins TRBV20-1 to TRBJ1-5; 10 bases are shared with TRBD1. The ends lost 3 bases at V and 4 bases at J; junction bases unmatched: 3. Germline lookup yields CDR1 DFQATT and CDR2 SNEGSKA (reference sequence). The CDR3 runs to 14 residues. This CDR3 reads CSARGTGVNQPQHF. For the CDR3, the DNA is TGCAGTGCTAGGGGGACAGGGGTAAATCAGCCCCAGCATTTT.

The V gene is TRBV15, the J gene TRBJ2-7; D could derive from TRBD1 or TRBD2 (5 bases each). The germline V and J ends were trimmed by 7 bases and 1 base, with 17 bases remaining between them. The V gene's germline CDR1 is LNHNV and CDR2 YYDKDF (reference sequence). The CDR3 is 15 residues long. The CDR3 DNA is TGTGCCACCAAAGAGATACGGGACCAATCCTACGAGCAGTACTTC. Amino acids: CATKEIRDQSYEQYF.

Many counts were recorded for this clonotype. The J gene is TRBJ1-1, the V gene TRBV20-1; TRBD1 is a possible D gene (5 bases). The V and J ends lost 5 bases and 11 bases respectively, with 18 bases between them. Germline values: CDR1 DFQATT, CDR2 SNEGSKA (reference sequence). This CDR3 has 12 residues. CDR3 nucleotide sequence: TGCAGTGCTGTAGGTGGGGGAATGAGGGCTTTCTTT. Protein product: CSAVGGGMRAFF.

On this clonotype itself: Its ends do not fully match the called genes, so a read error is possible. The chain couples TRBV7-2 to TRBJ2-7; D might be TRBD1 (6 bases). Germline V gives CDR1 SGHTA, CDR2 FQGNSA. CDR3 length: 14 residues. In DNA form, the CDR3 reads TGTGCCAGCACCCACCAAGGGGGATACTACGAGCAATACTTC. As protein: CASTHQGGYYEQYF.

This clonotype turned up a few times. The CDR3 here is CASSGDKRETQYF. DNA for the CDR3: TGTGCCAGCAGTGGGGACAAGAGAGAGACCCAGTACTTC. This chain joins TRBV12-3 or TRBV12-4 and TRBJ2-5; D possibly corresponds to TRBD1 (6 bases). The germline V and J ends were trimmed by 5 bases and 4 bases, with 11 bases remaining between them. The CDR3 runs to 13 residues.

Concerning this clonotype itself: A read error may explain this, as a much larger clone is one base away. The chain couples TRBV11-1 to TRBJ2-7; tentative D call: TRBD2 (7 bases). Between the trimmed V and J ends, which lost 5 bases and 6 bases, there was a span of 20 bases. Germline loops: CDR1 SGHAT, CDR2 FQDESV (reference sequence). The CDR3 is 15 residues long. As DNA, the CDR3 is TGTGCCAGCAGCACGCAACGGGGGGCATCGGGCGAGCAGTACTTC. This sequence encodes CASSTQRGASGEQYF.

In this sample, this clonotype turned up a few times. The rearrangement uses TRBV10-3 and TRBJ1-2; D is uncertain. V dropped 7 bases and J dropped 8 bases, with 14 bases sitting between them. Germline V gene sequence: CDR1 ENHRY, CDR2 SYGVKD. The CDR3 is 12 amino acids. The chain's CDR3 is CAIKGSSKGYTF. CDR3 sequence (DNA): TGTGCCATCAAAGGGTCTTCGAAGGGCTACACCTTC.

The chain links TRBV11-2 to TRBJ1-1, with TRBD1 matching over 10 bases. The CDR3 runs to 14 residues. CDR1 is SGHAT, CDR2 FQNNGV, per germline. The trim removed 5 bases at V and 11 bases at J, leaving 11 bases unmatched. The CDR3 reads CASSQPTGGGLAFF. CDR3 in DNA: TGTGCCAGCAGCCAACCGACAGGGGGCGGGTTGGCTTTCTTT. Complete variable domain (other parts from reference TRBV11-2 and TRBJ1-1): EAGVAQSPRYKIIEKRQSVAFWCNPISGHATLYWYQQILGQGPKLLIQFQNNGVVDDSQLPKDRFSAERLKGVDSTLKIQPAKLEDSAVYLCASSQPTGGGLAFFGQGTRLTVV.

Notes on this clonotype: The junction does not match germline at one end; this may be a read error. The V call is TRBV30, the J call TRBJ1-6; a possible D gene is TRBD1 (6 bases). Germline loops: CDR1 GTSNPN, CDR2 SVGIG (reference sequence). CDR3 length: 13 amino acids. Written as DNA, the CDR3 is TGTGCCCAAAGTACAGGGTCCGGTTCACCCCCCCACTTT. Its protein is CAQSTGSGSPPHF. Full variable domain (rest looked up from reference TRBV30 and TRBJ1-6): SQTIHQWPATLVQPVGSPLSLECTVEGTSNPNLYWYRQAAGRGLQLLFYSVGIGQISSEVPQNLSASRPQDRQFILSSKKLLLSDSGFYLCAQSTGSGSPPHFGNGTRLTVT.